A selection of T cell receptor beta chains follows, all from one sample in a study of Tregs in tolerant kidney transplant recipients. Profiled with immunoSEQ multiplex PCR; TCRdb holds only in-frame clones, not every one. The sample holds 55,000 to 75,000 clones, 70% to 90% seen once. This sample comprised CD4+ T cells from blood (PBMCs), obtained 6 months after the transplant. The receptors stem from a human patient who received a combined kidney and bone marrow transplant. The graft donor may have given rise to some T cells. The CDR3 runs from the conserved cysteine through the conserved F or W. A D gene is named only where the DNA matches it firmly. Not every row has a clone size; where given, it reads once, few, many or a size class.

TRBD2 | NA | TRBJ2-1 | TRBV19 | CASSLGTRSYNEQFF | TGTGCCAGTAGTCTTGGGACTAGATCCTACAATGAGCAGTTCTTC
NA | NA | TRBJ1-2 | TRBV7-6 | CASSRGGHPEGYTF | TGTGCCAGCAGCCGCGGGGGGCACCCGGAGGGCTACACCTTC
TRBD1 | NA | TRBJ1-1 | TRBV18 | CASSPSGQLNAEAFF | TGTGCCAGCTCACCATCGGGACAGCTGAACGCTGAAGCTTTCTTT
NA | NA | TRBJ1-2 | TRBV19 | CATQPGTTHGYTF | TGTGCCACTCAACCCGGGACAACTCATGGCTACACCTTC
NA | NA | TRBJ2-3 | TRBV5-4 | CASSLAGTSTDTQYF | TGTGCCAGCAGCTTGGCGGGAACTAGCACAGATACGCAGTATTTT
TRBD2 | NA | TRBJ2-3 | TRBV9 | CASSVLSGGTDTQYF | TGTGCCAGCAGCGTATTGAGCGGGGGGACAGATACGCAGTATTTT
TRBD1 | NA | TRBJ2-3 | TRBV5-4 | CASSLGDRARVLSTDTQYF | TGTGCCAGCAGCTTGGGAGACAGGGCGAGGGTCCTGAGCACAGATACGCAGTATTTT
NA | NA | TRBJ1-1 | TRBV6-5 | CASSRKGFMNTEAFF | TGCGCCAGCAGTCGAAAGGGGTTCATGAACACTGAAGCTTTCTTT
NA | NA | TRBJ1-1 | TRBV29-1 | CSVSRGGVGSTEAFF | TGCAGCGTTTCCCGAGGGGGGGTGGGAAGCACTGAAGCTTTCTTT
NA | NA | TRBJ2-2 | TRBV6-6 | CASRSQGSGELFF | TGTGCCAGCAGATCACAGGGTTCAGGGGAGCTGTTTTTT
TRBD2 | NA | TRBJ2-5 | TRBV4-2 | CASSQDRAGDQETQYF | TGTGCCAGCAGCCAAGACCGAGCGGGGGACCAAGAGACCCAGTACTTC
NA | NA | TRBJ2-5 | TRBV2 | CASSITGTPSVGQYF | TGTGCCAGCAGCATAACCGGGACTCCCAGTGTTGGCCAGTACTTC
TRBD1 | few | TRBJ2-7 | TRBV11-2 | CASWGQGATDEQYF | TGTGCCAGCTGGGGACAGGGAGCAACCGACGAGCAGTACTTC
NA | NA | TRBJ1-2 | TRBV28 | CASTPTGYGYTF | TGTGCCAGCACTCCGACAGGCTATGGCTACACCTTC
TRBD1 | NA | TRBJ2-7 | TRBV6-6 | CASSPRTGEVYEQYF | TGTGCCAGCAGCCCCCGGACAGGGGAGGTCTACGAGCAGTACTTC
NA | NA | TRBJ1-4 | TRBV30 | CAWSPWGQGRAKLFF | TGTGCCTGGAGTCCCTGGGGCCAGGGTAGGGCAAAACTGTTTTTT
NA | NA | TRBJ2-6 | TRBV19 | CASLTTGNSGANVLTF | TGTGCCAGTCTAACAACAGGAAACTCTGGGGCCAACGTCCTGACTTTC
TRBD1 | NA | TRBJ2-5 | TRBV7-9 | CASSPRLTGAQETQYF | TGTGCCAGCAGCCCACGACTGACAGGGGCCCAAGAGACCCAGTACTTC
NA | NA | TRBJ2-7 | TRBV7-8 | CASSLFGPTVYEQYF | TGTGCCAGCAGCTTATTTGGGCCTACTGTCTACGAGCAGTACTTC
TRBD2 | NA | TRBJ2-1 | TRBV6-1 | CASSESGRGRNEQFF | TGTGCCAGCAGTGAATCAGGGCGGGGGAGGAATGAGCAGTTCTTC
NA | NA | TRBJ1-4 | TRBV4-2 | CASSQDPTTGNLNEKLFF | TGTGCCAGCAGCCAAGATCCAACAACCGGGAATCTCAATGAAAAACTGTTTTTT
TRBD1 | NA | TRBJ2-5 | TRBV11-2 | CASSKGQQETQYF | TGTGCCAGCAGCAAGGGACAGCAAGAGACCCAGTACTTC
NA | few | TRBJ1-4 | TRBV7-2 | CASSLRPTGYREKLFF | TGTGCCAGCAGCTTACGACCGACAGGTTATAGGGAAAAACTGTTTTTT
TRBD2 | NA | TRBJ2-1 | TRBV7-7 | CASSEGLAAYNEQFF | TGTGCCAGCAGCGAAGGCCTAGCGGCCTACAATGAGCAGTTCTTC
TRBD1 | NA | TRBJ1-5 | TRBV2 | CASSSQGDQPQHF | TGTGCCAGCAGTTCACAGGGGGATCAGCCCCAGCATTTT
NA | once | TRBJ2-2 | TRBV5-4 | CASSLVTYDTGELFF | TGTGCCAGCAGTCTTGTTACATACGACACCGGGGAGCTGTTTTTT
TRBD1 | NA | TRBJ1-2 | TRBV19 | CASSEETGSNYGYTF | TGTGCCAGTAGTGAAGAGACAGGGTCTAACTATGGCTACACCTTC
TRBD1 | NA | TRBJ1-2 | TRBV6-1 | CASSGQGRFYSYTF | TGTGCCAGCAGCGGACAGGGGCGCTTTTATAGCTACACCTTC
TRBD2 | NA | TRBJ2-7 | TRBV4-1 | CASSRRAGGPYEQYF | TGCGCCAGCAGCCGCCGAGCGGGAGGGCCCTACGAGCAGTACTTC
NA | NA | TRBJ2-7 | TRBV11-2 | CASRRPGVRSYEQYF | TGTGCCAGCAGACGCCCGGGGGTACGATCCTACGAGCAGTACTTC
TRBD1 | NA | TRBJ2-2 | TRBV19 | CASSTQTGGGELFF | TGTGCCAGTAGTACGCAGACAGGGGGCGGGGAGCTGTTTTTT
NA | NA | TRBJ1-2 | TRBV6-5 | CASSPGGGISSF | TGTGCCAGCAGCCCCGGGGGGGGTATTTCATCCTTC
TRBD1 | NA | TRBJ2-4 | TRBV19 | CATKGQGPAKNIQYF | TGTGCCACAAAGGGACAGGGGCCCGCCAAAAACATTCAGTACTTC